This entry is about one T cell receptor beta chain. As yet, its antigen is unknown. These data belong to a study of cytomegalovirus exposure and HLA in healthy donors. For the study at large: A prior analysis found about 110 million unique TCR beta sequences from some 200 million T cells. Study-level findings and limits: Later on, a genetic analysis was performed. It linked a missense variant in DCLRE1C with V- and J-gene trimming of TCR beta.

The PCR was carried out with 60 Vbeta primers and 13 Jbeta primers. Profiled with immunoSEQ multiplex PCR; TCRdb holds only in-frame clones, not every one. The sample shows over 150,000 clones, around 77% of them seen only once. This CDR3 spans 18 amino acids. Germline V CDR1 and CDR2: SGHTA, FQGNSA. Trimming took off 5 bases at V and 0 bases at J, with 20 bases between the two ends. The J gene is TRBJ1-3, the V gene TRBV7-2; TRBD1 might be the D (6 bases). Sequences were obtained from PBMCs. The sequence was collected from a woman aged 25 to 39 in good health and CMV-seronegative. CDR3 nucleotide sequence: TGTGCCAGCAGCCCGAAGAGGGGGTCCCTGGGCTCTGGAAACACCATATATTTT. Residues: CASSPKRGSLGSGNTIYF.